This T cell receptor (beta chain) was sequenced during a study of identical twins. The CDR3 runs 16 residues. Germline lookup yields CDR1 MNHEY and CDR2 SVGAGI. Unmatched junction bases numbered 5, after V lost 1 base and J lost 2 bases. This clonotype came up a few times. Its antigen is not identified. Overall study findings and caveats: Excess twin sharing in beta out-of-frame sequences was weaker. Conclusions were based on cross-sectional statistical analysis, without following the same donors. Memory repertoires lacked the insertion deficit that abundant cord blood beta clonotypes showed.

Each CDR3 protein gets one entry after TCRdb re-called the 5' RACE reads with MiXCR. This sample has about 290,000 distinct CDR3 sequences, with roughly 10% found just once. Everyone who gave samples was a healthy Caucasian. In addition, the sample was reused for a study of yellow fever vaccine responses in identical twins.

The chain is built from TRBV6-5 and TRBJ2-5, with TRBD2 matching 9 bases. Sequencing input: CD8+ T cells sorted from blood. This clonotype originated in a woman younger than 35 in good health. The CDR3 loop reads CASSYWGLATQETQYF. The CDR3 DNA reads as TGTGCCAGCAGTTACTGGGGACTAGCAACACAAGAGACCCAGTACTTC.